This TCR beta chain was retrieved from a study of shared clonotypes between healthy human individuals. Findings of the study overall: Non-shared clonotypes had lower generation probabilities than clonotypes shared by all four sorted-subset donors.

This clone was counted once. The antigen remains undetermined. All participating donors were Caucasian adults from Nashville, Tennessee. Generated by immunoSEQ multiplex PCR, the TCRdb table keeps only in-frame clones and is missing some. The data contain roughly 2.5 million clones, 85% to 95% of them singletons. Trimming took off 2 bases at V and 0 bases at J, with 22 bases between the two ends. Germline loops: CDR1 SGHTA, CDR2 FQGNSA. This CDR3 is built from 19 residues. The chain employs TRBV7-2 and TRBJ2-5, with D perhaps matching TRBD2 (7 bases). The sequencing input was naive CD4+ T cells sorted from blood. Stated subset: CD45RA+ positively selected. The sequence was obtained from a man between 18 and 35 years old in good health. The CDR3 DNA follows: TGTGCCAGCAGCTTAATGCCGGGGGCGGGAGCTGGGTACCAAGAGACCCAGTACTTC. It codes for CASSLMPGAGAGYQETQYF.